A selection of T cell receptor beta chains follows, all from one sample in a study of technical replicates of blood from a handful of donors. Libraries were prepared by immunoSEQ multiplex PCR; TCRdb keeps only in-frame clonotypes and omits some of them. The repertoire has about 80,000 clones, roughly 94% of them found once; the top ten carry more than 0.35%. Source material: T cells isolated from PBMCs. Source of these receptors: a human donor in good health. CDR3s include the opening cysteine and the closing phenylalanine or tryptophan. The D gene is left open where the match is weak. The size of a clone is reported for some rows only, either as once, few or many, or as a class for expanded clones.

clone_size,d_call,j_call,v_call,cdr3_nt,cdr3_aa
.,TRBD1,TRBJ2-5,TRBV7-2,TGTGCCAGCAGCCCCCACAGGGGGCTGGGGGAGACCCAGTACTTC,CASSPHRGLGETQYF
.,TRBD1,TRBJ1-3,TRBV29-1,TGCAGCGCCGCTGGGCAGGGGGCTGGAGGAAACACCATATATTTT,CSAAGQGAGGNTIYF
.,.,TRBJ2-5,TRBV4-3,TGCGCCAGCAGCCAAGAGATGACACGGGAGACCCAGTACTTC,CASSQEMTRETQYF
.,TRBD1,TRBJ2-7,TRBV6-5,TGTGCCAGCAGCGCGGACAGGGACTACGAGCAGTACTTC,CASSADRDYEQYF
.,.,TRBJ1-1,TRBV15,TGTGCCACCAGCAGAGATCGGAGTACTGAAGCTTTCTTT,CATSRDRSTEAFF
.,.,TRBJ2-5,TRBV18,TGTGCCAGCTCACCACCGCCCAGGGGTGGAGAGACCCAGTACTTC,CASSPPPRGGETQYF
.,.,TRBJ2-5,TRBV20-1,TGCAGTTCAGGACAGCAAGAGACCCAGTACTTC,CSSGQQETQYF
.,.,TRBJ1-1,TRBV6-5,TGTGCCAGCAGGGACAGCTTATGGGCTTTCTTT,CASRDSLWAFF
.,.,TRBJ2-5,TRBV14,TGTGCCAGCAGCCAATATGAGACCCAGTACTTC,CASSQYETQYF
.,TRBD1,TRBJ2-7,TRBV27,TGTGCCAGCAGTTTATCGCCAGGGACAGGGAATTACGAGCAGTACTTC,CASSLSPGTGNYEQYF
.,TRBD1,TRBJ2-5,TRBV7-6,TGTGCCAGCAGCGCGGACAGGGGGCAAGAGACCCAGTACTTC,CASSADRGQETQYF
.,TRBD1,TRBJ1-2,TRBV10-3,TGTGCCATCAGTGGCGGACAGGGGGCCGACTATGGCTACACCTTC,CAISGGQGADYGYTF
.,TRBD1,TRBJ2-2,TRBV4-3,TGCGCCAGCAGCCCCGGCTGGACAGGGAACACCGGGGAGCTGTTTTTT,CASSPGWTGNTGELFF
.,.,TRBJ1-5,TRBV4-3,TGCGCCAGCAGCCGCCACCGACAGAATCAGCCCCAGCATTTT,CASSRHRQNQPQHF
.,.,TRBJ1-1,TRBV2,TGTGCCAGCAAATTTCAGGGGAACACTGAAGCTTTCTTT,CASKFQGNTEAFF
.,TRBD2,TRBJ2-3,TRBV9,TGTGCCAGCAGCGTAGGGGCGGGAGCCACAGATACGCAGTATTTT,CASSVGAGATDTQYF
.,.,TRBJ2-5,TRBV27,TGTGCCAGCAGTCCGATTATATTGGGCCCCCAAGAGACCCAGTACTTC,CASSPIILGPQETQYF
.,TRBD1,TRBJ2-5,TRBV2,TGTGCCAGCAGTGTCGGGACAGAGAAAGAGACCCAGTACTTC,CASSVGTEKETQYF
once,.,TRBJ2-7,TRBV5-4,TGTGCCAGCAGCTTTTACGGGACTTCCTACGAGCAGTACTTC,CASSFYGTSYEQYF
once,.,TRBJ2-7,TRBV30,TGTGCCTGGAGTGTATCGGGGGTCTTCGAGCAGTACTTC,CAWSVSGVFEQYF
.,TRBD2,TRBJ2-1,TRBV10-3,TGTGCCGCCGGGACTAACAATGAGCAGTTCTTC,CAAGTNNEQFF
.,.,TRBJ2-5,TRBV18,TGTGCCAGCTCACCTTCGGAGACCCAGTACTTC,CASSPSETQYF
.,TRBD2,TRBJ2-3,TRBV6-4,TGTGCCAGCAGTCTAGCGGGAGGCACAGATACGCAGTATTTT,CASSLAGGTDTQYF
.,.,TRBJ2-7,TRBV29-1,TGCAGCGCCCGAGGGGGTCTATACGAGCAGTACTTC,CSARGGLYEQYF
.,.,TRBJ2-3,TRBV7-9,TGTGCCAGCAGCTTAGGACTACTAGATACGCAGTATTTT,CASSLGLLDTQYF
once,TRBD1,TRBJ1-4,TRBV10-3,TGTGCCATCAGTGTTTCGGGACAGGAATGGGAAAAACTGTTTTTT,CAISVSGQEWEKLFF
few,.,TRBJ2-7,TRBV29-1,TGCAGCGTTGACAACTCCTACGAGCAGTACTTC,CSVDNSYEQYF
.,.,TRBJ2-3,TRBV6-5,TGTGCCAGCAGGGAACGACTAAGCCGACCAGATACGCAGTATTTT,CASRERLSRPDTQYF
once,.,TRBJ1-1,TRBV10-1,TGCGCCAGCAGCCGGGGGGGCGTAGCTGAAGCTTTCTTT,CASSRGGVAEAFF
.,.,TRBJ1-3,TRBV9,TGTGCCAGCAGCGTAGGTAAAGCCTTGAGGAGCTCTGGAAACACCATATATTTT,CASSVGKALRSSGNTIYF
few,.,TRBJ2-6,TRBV5-6,TGTGCCAGCAGCGCGTCTTCTGGGGCCAACGTCCTGACTTTC,CASSASSGANVLTF
.,TRBD1,TRBJ2-7,TRBV7-3,TGTGCCAGCAGCCGGGACAGGTCCTACGAGCAGTACTTC,CASSRDRSYEQYF
.,TRBD1,TRBJ1-2,TRBV2,TGTGCCAGCAGTGAAGAGCCCGGGACAGGGGGCCTCGGCTACACCTTC,CASSEEPGTGGLGYTF
.,TRBD2,TRBJ2-7,TRBV28,TGTGCCAGCAGTCCCGGGACTAGCGGGAGTGTCTACGAGCAGTACTTC,CASSPGTSGSVYEQYF
.,.,TRBJ1-3,TRBV4-1,TGCGCCAGCAGCCAAGAACCCCCGACACTCTCTGGAAACACCATATATTTT,CASSQEPPTLSGNTIYF
.,TRBD2,TRBJ2-7,TRBV19,TGTGCCAGTAACGACAGGCTAGCGGGAACCTACGAGCAGTACTTC,CASNDRLAGTYEQYF
.,.,TRBJ1-1,TRBV18,TGTGCCAGCTCACCACAAGAGGGAGGGACTGAAGCTTTCTTT,CASSPQEGGTEAFF
.,.,TRBJ2-7,TRBV7-9,TGTGCCAGCAGCCACAGGGAGTACCAGGAGCAGTACTTC,CASSHREYQEQYF
.,.,TRBJ2-1,TRBV7-2,TGTGCCAGCAGCTTCAACTCCAGGTTCAATGAGCAGTTCTTC,CASSFNSRFNEQFF
.,.,TRBJ2-5,TRBV9,TGTGCCAGCAGCGTAGGCCCAGAAGAGACCCAGTACTTC,CASSVGPEETQYF